This T cell receptor (beta chain) appears in the sequencing data of a study of CD8 T cells in ankylosing spondylitis. The V gene's germline CDR1 is DFQATT and CDR2 SNEGSKA (reference sequence). The CDR3 is 15 amino acids. Trimming took off 3 bases at V and 1 base at J, with 15 bases between the two ends. Using its own MiXCR run on the 5' RACE reads, TCRdb lists one record per CDR3 protein. The sample has some 800,000 distinct CDR3 sequences; roughly 12% are singletons. Study results and limitations: Characteristic of ankylosing spondylitis blood, it appeared, was a TCR beta motif comprising roughly 8 highly homologous variants. Before this, some motif variants had been reported in reactive arthritis synovial fluid and blood. Significant enrichment of disease-linked clones was reportedly seen in matched ankylosing spondylitis synovial fluid.

On this clonotype itself: Its specificity is not known.

This TCR was recovered from a male donor with ankylosing spondylitis. V is TRBV20-1 and J is TRBJ1-1; D ambiguous. Sequencing was carried out using blood, either unsorted or a sorted T cell fraction (not recorded which). CDR3 residues: CSASAAFRENTEAFF. Here the CDR3 DNA reads TGCAGTGCTAGCGCGGCGTTTCGGGAGAACACTGAAGCTTTCTTT.